This entry lists 32 T cell receptor beta chains sequenced from one sample in a study of T-cell reconstitution after alpha-beta-depleted transplantation in children. Preparation of the TCRbeta library used unique molecular identifiers. TCRdb ran MiXCR on the PCR reads and lists one entry per CDR3 protein. Among about 400,000 distinct CDR3 sequences listed, around 15% were seen once. The material sequenced was PBMCs, mostly from graft donor cells, taken 360 days after TCRalphabeta/CD19-depleted stem cell transplant. The receptors were sampled from a boy in the first two years of life who had a stem cell transplant for Wiskott-Aldrich syndrome, so the T cells may come from the graft donor.

This clonotype was detected only a few times. The chain links TRBV7-9 to TRBJ2-7; TRBD2 matches 14 bases. After removal of 4 bases from V and 1 base from J, the junction contained 3 bases not matched to a gene. The germline V gene encodes CDR1 SEHNR and CDR2 FQNEAQ (reference sequence). The CDR3 runs to 16 residues. DNA for the CDR3: TGTGCCAGCAGCTATGGGACTAGCGGGGGTTCCTACGAGCAGTACTTC. Translating it yields CASSYGTSGGSYEQYF.

This clonotype was recorded a few times. This chain connects TRBV15 to TRBJ2-1; 12 bases fit TRBD2. Germline assignment: CDR1 LNHNV and CDR2 YYDKDF (reference sequence). V was clipped by 3 bases and J by 7 bases; unmatched bases: 7. The CDR3 length is 16 residues. The CDR3 DNA is TGTGCCACCAGCAGCTCTAGCGGGAGGGCCCGGAATGAGCAGTTCTTC. This gives the protein CATSSSSGRARNEQFF.

The rearrangement links TRBV21-1 to TRBJ2-7; TRBD1 is taken as the D call from the table, unchecked against the DNA. TRBV21-1 is given as a pseudogene. The CDR3 contains 19 residues. The CDR3 DNA sequence: TGTGCCAGCAGCAATACCGGGACACGGAGCGGGAGGAGCTCCTACGAGCAGTACTTC. It translates to CASSNTGTRSGRSSYEQYF.

This chain joins TRBV9 and TRBJ2-7, with D unclear. V was pared by 4 bases and J by 3 bases, with 11 bases between. Germline values: CDR1 SGDLS, CDR2 YYNGEE. This CDR3 region has 13 residues. CDR3: CASSPQGLYEQYF. The CDR3 DNA reads as TGTGCCAGCAGCCCCCAAGGGCTCTACGAGCAGTACTTC. Full variable domain (outside the CDR3, taken from reference TRBV9 and TRBJ2-7): DSGVTQTPKHLITATGQRVTLRCSPRSGDLSVYWYQQSLDQGLQFLIQYYNGEERAKGNILERFSAQQFPDLHSELNLSSLELGDSALYFCASSPQGLYEQYFGPGTRLTVT.

This clonotype has only a few counts. V is TRBV7-9 and J is TRBJ2-5, with D tentatively TRBD2 (7 bases). Trimming took 5 bases from V and 4 from J, leaving 17 bases between them. Per the germline V gene, CDR1 is SEHNR and CDR2 is FQNEAQ (reference sequence). The CDR3 contains 15 residues. The CDR3 DNA reads as TGTGCCAGCAGCACGTGGACCCGGGGGGCAGAGACCCAGTACTTC. Its protein is CASSTWTRGAETQYF.

The chain links TRBV18 to TRBJ2-7, with D unclear. Germline CDR1 KGHSH, CDR2 LQKENI. The CDR3 totals 12 residues. The V end lost 2 bases, the J end lost 3 bases, and 5 bases lay between the germline ends. CDR3 bases: TGTGCCAGCTCACCAAAGCGCTACGAGCAGTACTTC. Encoded protein: CASSPKRYEQYF.

This clonotype was seen more than once but under ten times. This chain connects TRBV2 to TRBJ2-4; D not resolved. Trimming removed 3 bases from V and 0 bases from J, with 12 bases in between. Germline loops: CDR1 SNHLY, CDR2 FYNNEI. There are 16 residues in the CDR3. This CDR3 reads CASSEWLGLAKNIQYF. Written as DNA, the CDR3 is TGTGCCAGCAGTGAGTGGTTAGGTTTAGCCAAAAACATTCAGTACTTC.

This clonotype turned up a few times. The gene calls are TRBV11-2 and TRBJ2-7; D gene unclear. Trimming took 1 base from V and 3 from J, leaving 10 bases between them. There are 14 residues in the CDR3. The germline gives CDR1 SGHAT, CDR2 FQNNGV. CDR3 loop: CASSLGLVLYEQYF. CDR3 nucleotides: TGTGCCAGCAGCTTAGGACTCGTTCTCTACGAGCAGTACTTC.

This clonotype was observed a few times. The rearrangement uses TRBV24-1 and TRBJ2-1, with 8 bases identical to TRBD2. The CDR3 extends over 15 amino acids. Germline CDR1 is KGHDR and CDR2 is SFDVKD. V trimming: 6 bases; J trimming: 0 bases; junction bases outside the gene matches: 3. The CDR3 is CATSKTSGSYNEQFF. The CDR3, as DNA: TGTGCCACCAGTAAAACTAGCGGCTCCTACAATGAGCAGTTCTTC.

The CDR3 reads CSARDSRTGTNTGELFF. CDR3 coding DNA: TGCAGTGCTAGAGATTCCAGGACAGGGACGAACACCGGGGAGCTGTTTTTT. The chain employs TRBV20-1 and TRBJ2-2; 8 nucleotides align to TRBD1. The CDR3 spans 17 residues. V shed 0 bases, J shed 0 bases, and the junction held 6 bases outside the gene matches. Germline values: CDR1 DFQATT, CDR2 SNEGSKA (reference sequence).

The chain links TRBV5-1 to TRBJ2-1, with 9 bases aligning to TRBD2. V was pared by 0 bases and J by 8 bases, with 3 bases of the junction left unmatched. Germline V gene sequence: CDR1 SGHRS, CDR2 YFSETQ. The CDR3 contains 14 residues. For the CDR3, the DNA is TGCGCCAGCAGCTTGGGGGGGACTAGCCATGAGCAGTTCTTC. It translates to CASSLGGTSHEQFF.

This clonotype appeared a few times. The V and J genes are TRBV12-3 or TRBV12-4 and TRBJ1-5; D gene uncertain. V shed 6 bases and J shed 0 bases, with 9 bases lying between them. The CDR3 contains 14 residues. CDR3: CASSLRRSNQPQHF. The CDR3, as DNA: TGTGCCAGCAGCCTCCGACGTAGCAATCAGCCCCAGCATTTT.

This clonotype has only a few counts. The chain carries TRBV2 and TRBJ2-2, with D possibly called TRBD1 or TRBD2 (5 bases each). This CDR3 region has 13 residues. Germline CDR1 is SNHLY and CDR2 is FYNNEI. The V gene lost 4 bases and the J gene lost 3 bases, with 6 bases spanning the gap. CDR3 DNA: TGTGCCAGCAGTGCGGGGCACACCGGGGAGCTGTTTTTT. This translates into CASSAGHTGELFF.

This chain joins TRBV29-1 and TRBJ2-7; no clear D gene. Trimming cost V 2 bases and J 5 bases, with 13 bases left between them. Germline V lookup: CDR1 SQVTM, CDR2 ANQGSEA. CDR3 length equals 13 residues. The CDR3: CSVENGPAHEQYF. DNA for the CDR3: TGCAGCGTTGAAAACGGGCCAGCCCACGAGCAGTACTTC.

This clonotype showed up just a few times. This sequence joins TRBV11-2 and TRBJ2-1; 7 nucleotides agree with TRBD2. The CDR3 runs to 15 residues. The ends lost 6 bases at V and 4 bases at J; junction bases unmatched: 9. Germline V CDR1 and CDR2: SGHAT, FQNNGV. CDR3 loop: CASRLPGLPYNEQFF. The CDR3 DNA follows: TGTGCCAGCAGACTACCGGGACTACCTTACAATGAGCAGTTCTTC.

The genes are TRBV3-1 and TRBJ1-6; D uncertain. Trimming removed 3 bases at V and 6 bases at J, with 15 bases between. The CDR3 extends over 16 amino acids. Looked up from germline, CDR1 is LGHDT and CDR2 is YNNKEL (reference sequence). CDR3 amino acids: CASSHSMAFINSPLHF. In DNA form, the CDR3 reads TGTGCCAGCAGCCACTCGATGGCCTTCATTAATTCACCCCTCCACTTT.

This clonotype has a handful of counts. Written as DNA, the CDR3 is TGTGCCAGCAGCTTCCGGCCCGACTCGAAATACAGGGCTGGGTCCTACGAGCAGTACTTC. It translates to CASSFRPDSKYRAGSYEQYF. This chain connects TRBV7-9 to TRBJ2-7; TRBD1 might be the D (6 bases). The length of the CDR3 is 20 residues. Germline CDR1 SEHNR, CDR2 FQNEAQ (reference sequence). Trimming shortened V by 3 bases and J by 1 base, and 28 bases separated the two germline ends.

This clonotype was picked up a small number of times. The V call is TRBV20-1, the J call TRBJ2-7, with 16 bases lining up with TRBD2. CDR3 length: 15 amino acids. The junction had 5 bases not matched to a gene; V was cut back by 4 bases and J by 5 bases. Germline CDR1 reads DFQATT; CDR2 reads SNEGSKA (reference sequence). CDR3 in amino acids: CSAMGLAGGPHEQYF. For the CDR3, the DNA is TGCAGTGCTATGGGACTAGCGGGGGGGCCCCACGAGCAGTACTTC.

V gene TRBV10-3 combines with J gene TRBJ2-7, with D perhaps given as TRBD1 or TRBD2 (6 bases each). The germline V and J ends were trimmed by 7 bases and 11 bases, with 15 bases remaining between them. Germline CDR1 reads ENHRY; CDR2 reads SYGVKD. The CDR3 covers 11 residues. This CDR3 is CAINDGGGKYF. DNA of the CDR3: TGTGCCATCAACGACGGAGGGGGAAAGTACTTC.

The sample holds many counts of this clonotype. The gene calls are TRBV12-3 or TRBV12-4 and TRBJ2-7; tentatively, D is TRBD1 (6 bases). V was cut by 6 bases and J by 5 bases, with 17 bases left in between. The CDR3 is 14 amino acids. CDR3 region: CASRKTGLSDEQYF. The CDR3 coding sequence is TGTGCCAGCAGGAAAACAGGGTTGTCCGACGAGCAGTACTTC.

Only a few counts were recorded for this clonotype. V and J are TRBV7-8 and TRBJ2-7, with 11 positions matching TRBD2. V was clipped by 1 base and J by 4 bases; unmatched bases: 6. Germline-derived CDR1 and CDR2 are SGHVS and FQNEAQ. CDR3 length: 16 amino acids. CDR3 loop: CASSLGLTSGSYEQYF. CDR3 DNA sequence: TGTGCCAGCAGCTTAGGTCTCACTAGCGGGAGTTACGAGCAGTACTTC.

This clonotype was recorded at least ten times. The chain joins TRBV27 to TRBJ2-1; 8 bases line up with TRBD1. The CDR3 has 17 residues. V lost 5 bases and J lost 3; bases outside the gene matches: 12. Germline V lookup: CDR1 MNHEY, CDR2 SMNVEV (reference sequence). The CDR3, as DNA: TGTGCCAGCAGTCCCTATTCCAGGGGGCTTATCTACAATGAGCAGTTCTTC. Protein: CASSPYSRGLIYNEQFF.

The chain links TRBV4-3 to TRBJ2-7; D is undetermined. The CDR3 spans 15 residues. Germline CDR1 is LGHNA and CDR2 is YSLEER. Trimming took off 4 bases at V and 6 bases at J, with 19 bases between the two ends. CDR3 region: CASSPNPTNSLEQYF. CDR3 DNA sequence: TGCGCCAGCAGCCCTAACCCGACAAATTCCCTCGAGCAGTACTTC.

This clonotype was found a few times. J is TRBJ2-1 and V is TRBV10-2, with 11 bases aligning to TRBD1. The germline CDR1 and CDR2 sequences are WSHSY and SAAADI. CDR3 length: 15 amino acids. After removal of 6 bases from V and 8 bases from J, the junction contained 9 bases not matched to a gene. The CDR3, as DNA: TGCGCCAGCAGCCCGGGACAGGGGGTCTTATATGAGCAGTTCTTC. Its protein is CASSPGQGVLYEQFF.

This clonotype was seen only a few times. The chain has TRBV27 and TRBJ2-5; D not resolved. V lost 4 bases, J lost 2 bases, and 8 bases lay in between. The CDR3 length is 13 residues. CDR1 and CDR2 from the germline V gene are MNHEY and SMNVEV (reference sequence). The CDR3 nucleotides are TGTGCCAGCAGTTCCCCAGTGCAAGAGACCCAGTACTTC. This codes for CASSSPVQETQYF.

Written as DNA, the CDR3 is TGCGCCAGCAGCTTGGCCGGCGGGAGTAGGTACAATGAGCAGTTCTTC. This encodes CASSLAGGSRYNEQFF. The V gene is TRBV5-1, the J gene TRBJ2-1; 7 bases are a match to TRBD2. This CDR3 is built from 16 residues. Germline CDR1 and CDR2: SGHRS and YFSETQ. The trim removed 0 bases at V and 4 bases at J, leaving 7 bases unmatched.

This clonotype was recorded at least ten times. The genes are TRBV11-2 and TRBJ1-2; the D is unclear. The CDR3 covers 13 residues. V lost 1 base to trimming and J lost 2 bases, with 5 bases between them. Germline lookup yields CDR1 SGHAT and CDR2 FQNNGV. CDR3 coding DNA: TGTGCCAGCAGCTTAGCTTTCAACTATGGCTACACCTTC. Its translation: CASSLAFNYGYTF.

This chain connects TRBV5-6 to TRBJ2-1, with D possibly TRBD2 on 6 matching bases. V lost 5 bases and J 7 bases, leaving 16 bases between the germline ends. CDR1 and CDR2 (germline): SGHDT, YYEEEE. The CDR3 covers 14 residues. CDR3 in amino acids: CASRSLGLPNEQFF. The CDR3 nucleotides read TGTGCCAGCAGATCTCTGGGACTTCCAAATGAGCAGTTCTTC.

This clonotype came up a few times. This sequence joins TRBV3-1 and TRBJ2-6, with 8 bases identical to TRBD1. Trimming took 1 base from V and 0 from J; bases not matched to a gene: 11. The CDR3 covers 20 residues. Germline V gene data show CDR1 as LGHDT and CDR2 as YNNKEL (reference sequence). CDR3 DNA sequence: TGTGCCAGCAGCCAAGCCCGGGACAGGTTTCGAGGCTCTGGGGCCAACGTCCTGACTTTC. Translated, it gives CASSQARDRFRGSGANVLTF.

This clonotype has a handful of counts. V is TRBV19 and J is TRBJ2-1; 8 bases are shared with TRBD1. Per the germline V gene, CDR1 is LNHDA and CDR2 is SQIVND (reference sequence). This CDR3 region has 15 residues. The ends lost 5 bases at V and 12 bases at J; junction bases unmatched: 15. The CDR3 loop reads CASSLTGAASMRQFF. The CDR3, as DNA: TGTGCCAGTAGTCTGACAGGGGCAGCCTCAATGAGGCAGTTCTTC. The variable domain in full, with the rest retrieved from reference TRBV19 and TRBJ2-1, is DGGITQSPKYLFRKEGQNVTLSCEQNLNHDAMYWYRQDPGQGLRLIYYSQIVNDFQKGDIAEGYSVSREKKESFPLTVTSAQKNPTAFYLCASSLTGAASMRQFFGPGTRLTVL.

The chain links TRBV7-9 to TRBJ2-5; D ambiguous. The CDR3 runs 13 residues. Deletions cut 2 bases from V and 6 bases from J, with 10 bases between. Germline V gene lookup returns CDR1 SEHNR and CDR2 FQNEAQ (reference sequence). In DNA form, the CDR3 reads TGTGCCAGCAGCTTATGGGATGAAAAGACCCAGTACTTC. Amino acid sequence: CASSLWDEKTQYF.

The chain uses TRBV4-3 and TRBJ2-5; tentatively, D is TRBD1 or TRBD2 (5 bases each). This CDR3 comprises 14 residues. In germline, CDR1 is LGHNA, CDR2 YSLEER. Trimming left V 0 bases short and J 5 bases short, with 10 bases between. The CDR3 nucleotides read TGCGCCAGCAGCCAAGATGGGGGACGGGAGACCCAGTACTTC. It yields the protein CASSQDGGRETQYF.